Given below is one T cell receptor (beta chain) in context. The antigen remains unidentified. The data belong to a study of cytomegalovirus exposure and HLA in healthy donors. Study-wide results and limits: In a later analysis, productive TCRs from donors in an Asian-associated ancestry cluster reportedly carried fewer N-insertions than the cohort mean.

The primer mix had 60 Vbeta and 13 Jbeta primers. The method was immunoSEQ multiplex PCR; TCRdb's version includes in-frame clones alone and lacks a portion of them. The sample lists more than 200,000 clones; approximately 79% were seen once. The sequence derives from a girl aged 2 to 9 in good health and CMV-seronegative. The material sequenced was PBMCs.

CDR3 protein: CAIKQGEQYF. The CDR3 DNA reads as TGTGCCATCAAGCAGGGCGAGCAGTACTTC. The chain uses TRBV10-3 and TRBJ2-7, with D tentatively TRBD1 (5 bases). CDR1 is ENHRY and CDR2 is SYGVKD in the germline V gene. The CDR3 is 10 residues long. With 7 bases removed from V and 6 bases from J, the gap between germline ends came to 7 bases.